One and the same sample provided the 25 T cell receptor beta chains below, sequenced in a study of PD-L1 blockade in urothelial cancer. Only in-frame clones appear in the TCRdb table, and some are missing; sequencing was by immunoSEQ multiplex PCR. Of more than 95,000 clones listed, about 84% are singletons. The time point was: peripheral blood 6 weeks after treatment start. The sequences come from PBMCs, collected around atezolizumab (anti-PD-L1) treatment. The receptors stem from a man in his fifties with urothelial cancer.

V usage is TRBV5-4 and J usage is TRBJ2-2; weak D call: TRBD2 (6 bases). Trimming pared 0 bases from V and 1 base from J, leaving 10 bases between. This CDR3 region has 16 residues. CDR1 and CDR2 from the germline V gene are SGHNT and YYREEE (reference sequence). The CDR3 DNA sequence: TGTGCCAGCAGCTTGGGCGCTAGCGTGAACACCGGGGAGCTGTTTTTT. This sequence encodes CASSLGASVNTGELFF.

V usage is TRBV27 and J usage is TRBJ1-1; D is unclear. The germline gives CDR1 MNHEY, CDR2 SMNVEV (reference sequence). The CDR3 runs 13 residues. The V end was cut by 1 base, the J end by 3 bases, with 6 bases between. The CDR3 coding sequence is TGTGCCAGCAGTTTATACAGAGACACTGAAGCTTTCTTT. It encodes CASSLYRDTEAFF.

V and J are TRBV5-4 and TRBJ2-2; 9 positions agree with TRBD2. CDR3 size: 16 residues. The V segment lost 7 bases and the J segment 5 bases; nucleotides outside the gene matches: 12. Looked up from germline, CDR1 is SGHNT and CDR2 is YYREEE (reference sequence). In nucleotides, the CDR3 is TGTGCCAGCGGTGACCCGGGACTAGCAAGTACCGGGGAGCTGTTTTTT. It specifies CASGDPGLASTGELFF. Filled out from reference TRBV5-4 and TRBJ2-2, the complete variable domain reads ETGVTQSPTHLIKTRGQQVTLRCSSQSGHNTVSWYQQALGQGPQFIFQYYREEENGRGNFPPRFSGLQFPNYSSELNVNALELDDSALYLCASGDPGLASTGELFFGEGSRLTVL.

This sequence joins TRBV19 and TRBJ1-5, with TRBD1 identical over 9 bases. The V gene's germline CDR1 is LNHDA and CDR2 SQIVND (reference sequence). The CDR3 loop spans 15 amino acids. Trimming took 4 bases from V and 3 from J; bases not matched to a gene: 4. The DNA for the CDR3 is TGTGCCAGTAGTACAGGGACAGGGTTCAATCAGCCCCAGCATTTT. Translating it yields CASSTGTGFNQPQHF.

The CDR3 sequence is CASRVSGSTGAGGYTF. As DNA, the CDR3 is TGTGCCAGCAGGGTATCTGGTTCGACAGGGGCGGGGGGCTACACCTTC. The gene calls are TRBV27 and TRBJ1-2, with 8 bases lining up with TRBD1. The CDR3 runs to 16 residues. Trimming took 6 bases from V and 8 from J; bases not matched to a gene: 17. Germline CDR1 reads MNHEY; CDR2 reads SMNVEV (reference sequence).

The chain carries TRBV18 and TRBJ1-4; D is unresolved. V was pared by 1 base and J by 11 bases, with 17 bases between. Germline CDR1 reads KGHSH; CDR2 reads LQKENI. There are 15 residues in the CDR3. CDR3 nucleotide sequence: TGTGCCAGCTCACCACTCTCCGGGGAATCAAGGAAACTGTTTTTT. It yields the protein CASSPLSGESRKLFF.

The rearrangement joins TRBV11-2 to TRBJ1-4, with 7 bases lining up with TRBD1. The V gene end was trimmed by 4 bases and the J gene end by 5 bases; junction bases not matched to a gene: 4. Germline V lookup: CDR1 SGHAT, CDR2 FQNNGV. There are 14 residues in the CDR3. The CDR3 DNA follows: TGTGCCAGCAGCTCGGACAGGAGGAATGAAAAACTGTTTTTT. It is translated as CASSSDRRNEKLFF.

V and J are TRBV7-2 and TRBJ2-7; a possible D gene is TRBD1 (6 bases). This CDR3 spans 15 amino acids. Germline V gene lookup returns CDR1 SGHTA and CDR2 FQGNSA. V was pared by 1 base and J by 3 bases, with 13 bases between. In nucleotides, the CDR3 is TGTGCCAGCAGCTTAGTGAAGGACAGTTTCTACGAGCAGTACTTC. The encoded protein is CASSLVKDSFYEQYF.

This chain links TRBV19 with TRBJ1-4; TRBD1 agrees at 9 bases. The CDR3 length is 17 residues. Germline lookup yields CDR1 LNHDA and CDR2 SQIVND (reference sequence). With 6 bases clipped from V and 0 bases from J, the junction kept 8 bases outside the gene matches. In DNA, the CDR3 is TGTGCCAGTAGCAACGGACAGGGGCGAACAACTAATGAAAAACTGTTTTTT. It yields the protein CASSNGQGRTTNEKLFF.

J is TRBJ2-7 and V is TRBV13; D is undetermined. V shed 2 bases and J shed 1 base, with 12 bases lying between them. Germline V gene sequence: CDR1 PRHDT, CDR2 FYEKMQ (reference sequence). The CDR3 runs 15 residues. CDR3 residues: CASSLSTRLSYEQYF. The CDR3 region has the DNA TGTGCCAGCAGCTTATCGACACGGCTTTCCTACGAGCAGTACTTC.

This clone has just a few counts. For the CDR3, the DNA is TGTGCCAGCAGTTATCGGGAGGGTGGTCAGCCCCAGCATTTT. Protein sequence: CASSYREGGQPQHF. The V call is TRBV6-5, the J call TRBJ1-5; D is unresolved. The CDR3 is 14 amino acids. V shed 3 bases and J shed 6 bases, with 12 bases lying between them. The V gene's germline CDR1 is MNHEY and CDR2 SVGAGI.

This chain links TRBV7-8 with TRBJ2-1; 7 positions agree with TRBD1. J lost 3 bases, V lost 5 bases, and 7 bases had no gene match. From germline, CDR1 is SGHVS and CDR2 FQNEAQ. The CDR3 is made up of 15 amino acids. The CDR3 DNA is TGTGCCAGCAGCCGCACCCGGGACAGCTACAATGAGCAGTTCTTC. Translated: CASSRTRDSYNEQFF. Variable domain in full (rest from reference TRBV7-8 and TRBJ2-1): GAGVSQSPRYKVAKRGQDVALRCDPISGHVSLFWYQQALGQGPEFLTYFQNEAQLDKSGLPSDRFFAERPEGSVSTLKIQRTQQEDSAVYLCASSRTRDSYNEQFFGPGTRLTVL.

The rearrangement joins TRBV30 to TRBJ2-2; 7 nucleotides align to TRBD1. The CDR3 runs 13 residues. Germline CDR1 reads GTSNPN; CDR2 reads SVGIG (reference sequence). V lost 5 bases to trimming and J lost 5 bases; unmatched junction nucleotides: 5. CDR3 region: CAWHYRGTGELFF. The CDR3 DNA follows: TGTGCCTGGCACTACAGGGGAACCGGGGAGCTGTTTTTT.

CDR3 bases: TGTGCCAGCAGCAGGGAAGGCTCACCCCTCCACTTT. Translation: CASSREGSPLHF. This chain links TRBV6-5 with TRBJ1-6, with D possibly TRBD1 on 5 matching bases. This CDR3 spans 12 amino acids. Trimming left V 6 bases short and J 10 bases short, with 10 bases between. CDR1 and CDR2 from the germline V gene are MNHEY and SVGAGI.

V is TRBV29-1 and J is TRBJ2-2, with D perhaps matching TRBD2 (5 bases). Trimming removed 6 bases at V and 0 bases at J, with 8 bases between. This CDR3 region has 13 residues. In germline, CDR1 is SQVTM, CDR2 ANQGSEA. The chain's CDR3 is CSVGAANTGELFF. DNA of the CDR3: TGCAGCGTGGGAGCGGCGAACACCGGGGAGCTGTTTTTT.

V is TRBV6-4 and J is TRBJ1-5, with TRBD1 identical over 7 bases. Looked up from germline, CDR1 is MRHNA and CDR2 is SNTAGT. The V gene end was trimmed by 5 bases and the J gene end by 7 bases; junction bases not matched to a gene: 11. The CDR3 runs 15 residues. The CDR3, as DNA: TGTGCCAGCAGTCTATCAGGGGGGCTAGGCCAGCCCCAGCATTTT. Residues: CASSLSGGLGQPQHF.

This clone was counted between two and nine times. The chain links TRBV19 to TRBJ1-3, with a weak D call TRBD1 (5 bases). Germline V gives CDR1 LNHDA, CDR2 SQIVND (reference sequence). Between the trimmed V and J ends, which lost 4 bases and 1 base, there was a span of 17 bases. This CDR3 region has 17 residues. The chain's CDR3 is CASSTPVGRQSGNTIYF. The CDR3 DNA sequence: TGTGCCAGTAGTACGCCGGTGGGGCGGCAGTCTGGAAACACCATATATTTT.

This chain uses TRBV6-1 with TRBJ2-1; TRBD2 matches 7 bases. V trimming: 7 bases; J trimming: 8 bases; junction bases outside the gene matches: 14. Per germline, CDR1 MNHNS and CDR2 SASEGT. The CDR3 totals 15 residues. The CDR3: CASNKGTTLGYEQFF. In DNA form, the CDR3 reads TGTGCCAGCAATAAGGGGACTACCTTAGGCTATGAGCAGTTCTTC.

DNA for the CDR3: TGTGCCAGCAGTGAAACCGGGAGGGCGGTCGGGGAGCTGTTTTTT. Its protein is CASSETGRAVGELFF. The chain combines TRBV6-1 with TRBJ2-2; 8 nucleotides match TRBD2. The junction had 6 bases not matched to a gene; V was cut back by 2 bases and J by 7 bases. Germline V lookup: CDR1 MNHNS, CDR2 SASEGT. The CDR3 totals 15 residues.

The gene calls are TRBV2 and TRBJ1-2; TRBD1 matches 7 bases. CDR3 length: 14 amino acids. J gave up 5 bases and V 1 base, and 4 bases lay outside the gene matches. From germline, CDR1 is SNHLY and CDR2 FYNNEI. The CDR3 loop is CASSEDRGAYGYTF. CDR3 coding DNA: TGTGCCAGCAGTGAAGACAGGGGCGCGTATGGCTACACCTTC.

V gene TRBV18 combines with J gene TRBJ1-3; D remains unclear. Germline CDR1 reads KGHSH; CDR2 reads LQKENI. Between the trimmed V and J ends, which lost 3 bases and 4 bases, there was a span of 7 bases. The CDR3 is 13 residues long. CDR3 nucleotides: TGTGCCAGCTCACCGTTCCCGGGAAACACCATATATTTT. The encoded protein is CASSPFPGNTIYF.

This CDR3 reads CATQKGLADDEQYF. The CDR3, as DNA: TGCGCCACCCAAAAGGGACTAGCGGACGACGAGCAGTACTTC. The V call is TRBV4-1, the J call TRBJ2-7; 11 bases are a match to TRBD2. After removal of 10 bases from V and 5 bases from J, the junction contained 10 bases not matched to a gene. CDR1 is MGHRA and CDR2 is YSYEKL in the germline V gene. The length of the CDR3 is 14 residues.

The chain combines TRBV6-6 with TRBJ2-7; a weak D match, TRBD1 (6 bases). This CDR3 contains 11 residues. CDR1 is MNHNY, CDR2 SVGAGI, per germline (reference sequence). V lost 5 bases, J lost 6 bases, and 8 bases lay in between. The CDR3, as DNA: TGTGCCAGCAGTGGACAGCTCGAGCAGTACTTC. Translated: CASSGQLEQYF.

The V gene is TRBV6-6, the J gene TRBJ2-3; tentatively, D is TRBD2 (6 bases). Per the germline V gene, CDR1 is MNHNY and CDR2 is SVGAGI (reference sequence). This CDR3 is built from 16 residues. Deletions cut 0 bases from V and 0 bases from J, with 10 bases between. The CDR3 region has the DNA TGTGCCAGCAGTTACTCCGCCCGGGAGAGCACAGATACGCAGTATTTT. It codes for CASSYSARESTDTQYF.

The V call is TRBV27, the J call TRBJ2-5, with D possibly matching TRBD2 (7 bases). Per the germline V gene, CDR1 is MNHEY and CDR2 is SMNVEV (reference sequence). Trimming stripped 0 bases from V and 5 bases from J, with 13 bases between. The CDR3 covers 15 residues. In DNA, the CDR3 is TGTGCCAGCAGTTTATCTAAGGGGGGGTCTGAGACCCAGTACTTC. Translated, it gives CASSLSKGGSETQYF.